This T cell receptor beta chain derives from a study of T cells after yellow fever vaccination. Study-wide context: It was SMART-Seq v4 Ultra Low Input that prepared the fractions with low cell numbers. Whole-study results and caveats: Boosting was followed by the reappearance of most primary-vaccination clones (just under 97% CD4, about 90% CD8).

MiXCR, applied by TCRdb to the 5' RACE reads, yields one record per CDR3 protein. Of 300,000 to 350,000 distinct CDR3 sequences detected, about 10% appear once; the ten largest clones hold over 3%. Notes on this clonotype: Antigen: not known.

Sequences were derived from CD4+ T cells sorted from PBMCs, sampled 45 days after the yellow fever booster vaccination. The source is a man aged 18 to 35 who received the YFV17D yellow fever vaccine.

CDR3 bases: TGTGCCAGCAGCTTCGATTACAGGGGTCCCTACGAGCAGTACTTC. Protein product: CASSFDYRGPYEQYF. The gene calls are TRBV11-2 and TRBJ2-7; 7 bases match TRBD1. The germline V gene has CDR1 SGHAT and CDR2 FQNNGV. The CDR3 length is 15 residues. J was trimmed by 2 bases and V by 3 bases; bases with no gene match: 7.